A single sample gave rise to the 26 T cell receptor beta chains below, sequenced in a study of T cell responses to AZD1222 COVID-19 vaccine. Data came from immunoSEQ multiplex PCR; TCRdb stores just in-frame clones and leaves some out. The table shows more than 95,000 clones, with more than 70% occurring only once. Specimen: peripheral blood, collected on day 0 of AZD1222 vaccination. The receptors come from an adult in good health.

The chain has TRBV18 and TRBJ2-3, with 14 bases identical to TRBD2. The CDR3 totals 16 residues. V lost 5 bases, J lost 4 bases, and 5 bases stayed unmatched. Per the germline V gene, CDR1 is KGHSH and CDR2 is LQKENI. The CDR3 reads CASSMGTSGRADTQYF. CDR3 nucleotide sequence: TGTGCCAGCTCAATGGGGACTAGCGGGAGAGCAGATACGCAGTATTTT.

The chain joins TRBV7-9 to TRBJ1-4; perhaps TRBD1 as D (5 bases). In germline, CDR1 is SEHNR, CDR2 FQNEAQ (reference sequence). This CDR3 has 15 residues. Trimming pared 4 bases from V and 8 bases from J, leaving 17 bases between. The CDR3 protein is CASSWGSLGSEKLFF. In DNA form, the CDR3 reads TGTGCCAGCAGCTGGGGGAGCTTGGGTTCGGAAAAACTGTTTTTT.

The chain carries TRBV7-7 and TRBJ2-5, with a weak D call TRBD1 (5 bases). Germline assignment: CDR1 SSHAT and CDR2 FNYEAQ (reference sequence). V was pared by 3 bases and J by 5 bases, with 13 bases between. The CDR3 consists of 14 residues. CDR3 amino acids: CASSFQVSGETQYF. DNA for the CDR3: TGTGCCAGCAGCTTCCAGGTCTCAGGGGAGACCCAGTACTTC.

CDR3 nucleotides: TGCGCCAGCACCCAACAGGGACTAGCGTGGGAGACCCAGTACTTC. The encoded protein is CASTQQGLAWETQYF. The chain employs TRBV5-1 and TRBJ2-5, with 10 bases matching TRBD2. Germline loops: CDR1 SGHRS, CDR2 YFSETQ. CDR3 length: 15 amino acids. Trimming removed 6 bases from V and 5 bases from J; junction bases left unmatched: 10.

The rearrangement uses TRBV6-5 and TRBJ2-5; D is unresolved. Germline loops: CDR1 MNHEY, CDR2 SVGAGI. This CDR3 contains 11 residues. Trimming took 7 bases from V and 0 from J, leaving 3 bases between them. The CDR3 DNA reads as TGTGCCAGCATCAACCAAGAGACCCAGTACTTC. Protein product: CASINQETQYF.

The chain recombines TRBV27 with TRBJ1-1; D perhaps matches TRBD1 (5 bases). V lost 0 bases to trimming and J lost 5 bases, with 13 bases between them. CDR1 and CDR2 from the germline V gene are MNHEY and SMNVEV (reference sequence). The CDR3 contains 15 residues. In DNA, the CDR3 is TGTGCCAGCAGTTTATCGATTCGGGGGAGGACTGAAGCTTTCTTT. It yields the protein CASSLSIRGRTEAFF.

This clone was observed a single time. The CDR3, as DNA: TGTGCCAGCGGCAGGGACTGGGAAGCTTTCTTT. It codes for CASGRDWEAFF. This chain joins TRBV6-5 and TRBJ1-1; D is possibly TRBD1 (5 bases). The CDR3 totals 11 residues. Trimming cost V 8 bases and J 8 bases, with 12 bases left between them. Looked up from germline, CDR1 is MNHEY and CDR2 is SVGAGI.

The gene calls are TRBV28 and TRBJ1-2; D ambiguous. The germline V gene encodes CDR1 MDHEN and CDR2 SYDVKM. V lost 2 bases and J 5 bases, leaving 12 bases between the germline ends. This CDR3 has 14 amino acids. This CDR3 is CASSLRSRQYGYTF. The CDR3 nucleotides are TGTGCCAGCAGTTTACGATCGAGGCAATATGGCTACACCTTC.

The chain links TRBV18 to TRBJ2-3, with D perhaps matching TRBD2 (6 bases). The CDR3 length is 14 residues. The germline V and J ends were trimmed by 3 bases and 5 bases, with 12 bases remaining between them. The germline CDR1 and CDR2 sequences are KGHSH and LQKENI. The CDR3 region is CASSPGTRGDTQYF. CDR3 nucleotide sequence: TGTGCCAGCTCACCCGGGACTCGGGGAGATACGCAGTATTTT.

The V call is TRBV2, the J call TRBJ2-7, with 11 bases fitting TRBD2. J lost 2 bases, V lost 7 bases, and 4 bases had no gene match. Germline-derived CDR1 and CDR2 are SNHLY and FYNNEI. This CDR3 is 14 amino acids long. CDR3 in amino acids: CASTKTSGTYEQYF. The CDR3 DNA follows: TGTGCCAGCACAAAGACTAGCGGGACCTACGAGCAGTACTTC.

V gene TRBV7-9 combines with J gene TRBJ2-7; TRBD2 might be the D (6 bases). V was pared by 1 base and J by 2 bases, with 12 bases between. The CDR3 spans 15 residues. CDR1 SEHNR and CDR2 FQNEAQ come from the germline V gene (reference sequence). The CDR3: CASSLEASATYEQYF. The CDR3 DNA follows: TGTGCCAGCAGCTTAGAGGCTAGCGCTACCTACGAGCAGTACTTC. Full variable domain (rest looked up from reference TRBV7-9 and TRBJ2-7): DTGVSQNPRHKITKRGQNVTFRCDPISEHNRLYWYRQTLGQGPEFLTYFQNEAQLEKSRLLSDRFSAERPKGSFSTLEIQRTEQGDSAMYLCASSLEASATYEQYFGPGTRLTVT.

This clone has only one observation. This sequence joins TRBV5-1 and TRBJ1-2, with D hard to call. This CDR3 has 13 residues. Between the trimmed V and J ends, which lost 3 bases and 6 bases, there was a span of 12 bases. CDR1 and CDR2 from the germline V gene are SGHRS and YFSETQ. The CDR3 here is CASSWSGENGYTF. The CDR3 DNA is TGCGCCAGCAGCTGGAGCGGGGAGAATGGCTACACCTTC.

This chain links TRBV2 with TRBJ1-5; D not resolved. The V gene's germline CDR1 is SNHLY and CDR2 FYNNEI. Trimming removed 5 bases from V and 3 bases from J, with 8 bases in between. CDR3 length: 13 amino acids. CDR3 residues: CASSPASNQPQHF. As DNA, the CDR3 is TGTGCCAGCAGTCCCGCCTCCAATCAGCCCCAGCATTTT.

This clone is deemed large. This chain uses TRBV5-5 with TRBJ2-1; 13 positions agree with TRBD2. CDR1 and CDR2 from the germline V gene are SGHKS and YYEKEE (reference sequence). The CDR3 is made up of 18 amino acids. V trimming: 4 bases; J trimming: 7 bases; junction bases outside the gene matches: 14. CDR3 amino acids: CASSVTSGRPGFGNEQFF. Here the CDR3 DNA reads TGTGCCAGCAGCGTGACTAGCGGGAGGCCCGGGTTTGGGAATGAGCAGTTCTTC.

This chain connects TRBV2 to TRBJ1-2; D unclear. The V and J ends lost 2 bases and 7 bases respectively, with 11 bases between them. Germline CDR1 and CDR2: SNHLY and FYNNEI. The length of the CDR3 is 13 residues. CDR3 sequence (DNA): TGTGCCAGCAGTGAATCGGTCGGACGTGGCTACACCTTC. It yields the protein CASSESVGRGYTF.

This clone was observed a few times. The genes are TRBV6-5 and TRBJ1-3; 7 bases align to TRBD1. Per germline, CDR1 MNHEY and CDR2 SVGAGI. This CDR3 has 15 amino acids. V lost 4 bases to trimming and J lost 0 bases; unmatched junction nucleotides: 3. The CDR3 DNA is TGTGCCAGCAGTTGGGGACAGTTCTCTGGAAACACCATATATTTT. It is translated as CASSWGQFSGNTIYF.

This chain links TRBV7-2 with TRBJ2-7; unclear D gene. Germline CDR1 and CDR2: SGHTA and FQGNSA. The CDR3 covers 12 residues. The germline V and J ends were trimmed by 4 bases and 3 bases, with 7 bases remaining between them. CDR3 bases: TGTGCCAGCAGCTCCAGTCGCTACGAGCAGTACTTC. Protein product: CASSSSRYEQYF.

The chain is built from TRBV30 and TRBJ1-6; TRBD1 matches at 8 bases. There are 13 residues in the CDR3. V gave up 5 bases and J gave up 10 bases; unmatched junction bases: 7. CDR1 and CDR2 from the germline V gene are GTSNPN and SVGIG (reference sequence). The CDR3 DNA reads TGTGCCTGGTGCGGCAGGGGGCAATCACCCCTCCACTTT. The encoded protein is CAWCGRGQSPLHF.

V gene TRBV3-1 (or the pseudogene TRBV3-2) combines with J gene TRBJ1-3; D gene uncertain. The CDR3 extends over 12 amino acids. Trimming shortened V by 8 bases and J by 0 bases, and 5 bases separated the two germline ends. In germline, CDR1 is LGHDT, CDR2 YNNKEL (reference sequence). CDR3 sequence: CASESSGNTIYF. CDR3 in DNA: TGTGCCAGCGAAAGCTCTGGAAACACCATATATTTT.

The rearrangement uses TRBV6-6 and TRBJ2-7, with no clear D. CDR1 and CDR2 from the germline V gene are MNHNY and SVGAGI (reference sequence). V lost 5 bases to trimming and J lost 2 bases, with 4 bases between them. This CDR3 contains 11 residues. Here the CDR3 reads CASSETYEQYF. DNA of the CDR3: TGTGCCAGCAGTGAGACCTACGAGCAGTACTTC.

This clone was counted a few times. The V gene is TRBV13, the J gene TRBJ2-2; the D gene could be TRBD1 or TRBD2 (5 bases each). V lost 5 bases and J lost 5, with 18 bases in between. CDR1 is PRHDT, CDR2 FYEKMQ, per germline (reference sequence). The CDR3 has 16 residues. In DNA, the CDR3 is TGTGCCAGCAGCCTCCGGGACCCGCCGCGGACCGGGGAGCTGTTTTTT. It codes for CASSLRDPPRTGELFF.

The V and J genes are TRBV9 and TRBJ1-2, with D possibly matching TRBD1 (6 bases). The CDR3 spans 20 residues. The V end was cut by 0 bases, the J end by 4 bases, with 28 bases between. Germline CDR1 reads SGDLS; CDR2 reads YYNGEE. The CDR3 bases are TGTGCCAGCAGCGTAGGTTTGATCCGGGACAAACCATGGAGCCTCTATGGCTACACCTTC. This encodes CASSVGLIRDKPWSLYGYTF. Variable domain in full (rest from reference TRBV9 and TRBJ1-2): DSGVTQTPKHLITATGQRVTLRCSPRSGDLSVYWYQQSLDQGLQFLIQYYNGEERAKGNILERFSAQQFPDLHSELNLSSLELGDSALYFCASSVGLIRDKPWSLYGYTFGSGTRLTVV.

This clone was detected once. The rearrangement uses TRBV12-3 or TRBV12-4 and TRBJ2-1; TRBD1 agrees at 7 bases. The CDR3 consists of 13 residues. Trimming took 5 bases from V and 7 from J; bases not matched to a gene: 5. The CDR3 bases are TGTGCCAGCAGTACCGGGACAGCTAATGAGCAGTTCTTC. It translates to CASSTGTANEQFF.

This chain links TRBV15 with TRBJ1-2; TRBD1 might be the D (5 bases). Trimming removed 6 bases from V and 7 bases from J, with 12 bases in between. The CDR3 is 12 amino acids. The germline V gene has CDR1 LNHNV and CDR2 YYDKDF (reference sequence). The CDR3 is CATRDSAIGYTF. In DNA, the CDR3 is TGTGCCACCAGAGACAGTGCTATTGGCTACACCTTC.

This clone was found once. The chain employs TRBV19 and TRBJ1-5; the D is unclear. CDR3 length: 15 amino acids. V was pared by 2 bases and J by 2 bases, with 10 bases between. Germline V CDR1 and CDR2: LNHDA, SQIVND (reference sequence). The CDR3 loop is CASSIISPRNQPQHF. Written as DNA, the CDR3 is TGTGCCAGTAGTATAATCTCTCCCCGCAATCAGCCCCAGCATTTT.

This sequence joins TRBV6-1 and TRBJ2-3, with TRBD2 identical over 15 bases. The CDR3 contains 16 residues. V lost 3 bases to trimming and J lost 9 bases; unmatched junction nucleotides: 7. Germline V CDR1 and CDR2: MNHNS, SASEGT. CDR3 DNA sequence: TGTGCCAGCAGTGATGACGGACTAGCGGGAGGGGGCACGCAGTATTTT. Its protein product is CASSDDGLAGGGTQYF.